This entry concerns a single T cell receptor (beta chain). Its antigen is unknown. The PCR used 60 Vbeta and 13 Jbeta primers. In the original workflow: A follow-up analysis tallied about 80 million unique TCR beta chains, approximately 10 million shared. The data were produced by immunoSEQ multiplex PCR, yet TCRdb's version contains in-frame clones alone and is incomplete. D and trimming come from the DNA, and the V and J calls and clone size come from that table. The repertoire shows around 100,000 clones; the top ten hold less than 4.5%. This sample was included in a study of cytomegalovirus exposure and HLA in healthy donors. Study-wide results and caveats: Productive status was seen about 90% or about 30% of the time for most TCR beta V segments in an earlier analysis. What a later analysis showed was that several of the most significant clusters appeared linked to common viral pathogens.

The CDR3 spans 16 residues. V lost 4 bases and J lost 2, with 18 bases in between. Looked up from germline, CDR1 is SGHRS and CDR2 is YFSETQ. The chain couples TRBV5-1 to TRBJ1-2, with D possibly being TRBD1 (6 bases). The sample comprised PBMCs. The clonotype was recovered from a man in his thirties or forties in good health and CMV-seronegative. This CDR3 reads CASSAGFLGANYGYTF. The CDR3 coding sequence is TGCGCCAGCAGCGCCGGTTTTTTGGGGGCGAACTATGGCTACACCTTC.